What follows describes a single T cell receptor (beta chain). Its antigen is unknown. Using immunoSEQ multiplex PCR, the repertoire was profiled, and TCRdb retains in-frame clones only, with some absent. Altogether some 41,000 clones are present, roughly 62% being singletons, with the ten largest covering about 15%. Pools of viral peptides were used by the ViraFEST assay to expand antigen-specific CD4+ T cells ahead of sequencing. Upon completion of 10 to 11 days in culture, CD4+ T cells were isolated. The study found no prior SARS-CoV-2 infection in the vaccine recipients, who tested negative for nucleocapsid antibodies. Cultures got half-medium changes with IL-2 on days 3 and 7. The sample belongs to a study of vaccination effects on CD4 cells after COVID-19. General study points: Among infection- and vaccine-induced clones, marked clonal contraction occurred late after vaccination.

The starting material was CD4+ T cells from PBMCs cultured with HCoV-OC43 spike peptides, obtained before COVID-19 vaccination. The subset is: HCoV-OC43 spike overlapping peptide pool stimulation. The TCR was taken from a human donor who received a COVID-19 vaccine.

CDR3 region: CASSIYTDTQYF. CDR3 DNA sequence: TGTGCCAGCAGCATCTACACAGATACGCAGTATTTT. This rearrangement joins TRBV5-6 to TRBJ2-3; D gene unclear. Germline V gene lookup returns CDR1 SGHDT and CDR2 YYEEEE. The CDR3 sequence is 12 residues long. The V end lost 4 bases, the J end lost 2 bases, and 5 bases lay between the germline ends.